The 20 T cell receptor beta chains below all came from one sample that was sequenced in a study of OX40 agonist ivuxolimab in advanced cancers. The method was the immunoSEQ multiplex PCR assay. As stored in TCRdb, this immuneACCESS dataset retains in-frame rearrangements with V and J assigned. A fraction of the clones does not appear; measured against another copy, unresolved V genes explain less than half of the discrepancy, and the remainder lacks a known reason. This sample comprises tens of thousands of clones, about 79% of them detected only once. The ten biggest clones cover roughly 1.5% of the sample. The sample was CD4+ or CD8+ T cells sorted from blood, taken in a trial of the OX40 agonist ivuxolimab. The receptors originated from an adult with an advanced solid tumor such as melanoma, head and neck, liver or kidney cancer.

This clone is medium-sized. J is TRBJ2-2 and V is TRBV9; TRBD2 aligns across 13 bases. Germline V gene lookup returns CDR1 SGDLS and CDR2 YYNGEE. J gave up 0 bases and V 3 bases, and 11 bases lay outside the gene matches. This CDR3 has 20 residues. The DNA for the CDR3 is TGTGCCAGCAGCGCGAAGAGAAGACTAGCGGGGGGCACGAACACCGGGGAGCTGTTTTTT. Residues: CASSAKRRLAGGTNTGELFF.

The V and J genes are TRBV29-1 and TRBJ1-4; 11 bases agree with TRBD1. Germline V lookup: CDR1 SQVTM, CDR2 ANQGSEA. The CDR3 sequence is 14 residues long. The V segment lost 6 bases and the J segment 7 bases; nucleotides outside the gene matches: 7. CDR3 sequence reads: CSVGTGGNFEKLFF. The CDR3 DNA reads as TGCAGCGTCGGGACAGGGGGAAATTTTGAAAAACTGTTTTTT.

The rearrangement joins TRBV30 to TRBJ1-1; TRBD1 aligns across 7 bases. This CDR3 has 15 amino acids. The V gene's germline CDR1 is GTSNPN and CDR2 SVGIG (reference sequence). V was clipped by 0 bases and J by 6 bases; unmatched bases: 10. CDR3 nucleotide sequence: TGTGCCTGGAGTGTACAGTCGACAGGGAGACCTGAAGCTTTCTTT. Amino acid sequence: CAWSVQSTGRPEAFF.

V gene TRBV9 combines with J gene TRBJ2-5; weak D call: TRBD1 (5 bases). The CDR3 is 15 amino acids. V was clipped by 0 bases and J by 3 bases, with 12 bases between them. Germline lookup yields CDR1 SGDLS and CDR2 YYNGEE. The CDR3 region is CASSVATGPEETQYF. In DNA, the CDR3 is TGTGCCAGCAGCGTAGCTACAGGCCCTGAAGAGACCCAGTACTTC.

This chain uses TRBV6-5 with TRBJ2-3, with TRBD1 matching 12 bases. CDR1 is MNHEY and CDR2 is SVGAGI in the germline V gene. The CDR3 is 15 residues long. V shed 10 bases, J shed 5 bases, and the junction held 10 bases outside the gene matches. CDR3 protein: CATRPGTGGGDTQYF. In DNA, the CDR3 is TGTGCCACCAGGCCCGGGACAGGGGGCGGAGATACGCAGTATTTT.

The chain employs TRBV5-8 and TRBJ2-2, with D uncertain. Trimming stripped 1 base from V and 3 bases from J, with 13 bases between. This CDR3 comprises 16 residues. Germline V lookup: CDR1 SGHTS, CDR2 YDEGEE. CDR3 sequence: CASSLSGDADTGELFF. The CDR3, as DNA: TGTGCCAGCAGCTTGAGTGGGGATGCGGACACCGGGGAGCTGTTTTTT.

The rearrangement joins TRBV2 to TRBJ2-2, with 7 bases matching TRBD1. CDR3 size: 16 residues. J lost 5 bases, V lost 7 bases, and 13 bases had no gene match. Germline V CDR1 and CDR2: SNHLY, FYNNEI. CDR3 sequence reads: CASTIQHRGRTGELFF. Here the CDR3 DNA reads TGTGCCAGCACCATCCAGCACAGGGGTAGGACCGGGGAGCTGTTTTTT.

V is TRBV6-6 and J is TRBJ1-2; no firm D call. The CDR3 runs to 13 residues. Trimming pared 6 bases from V and 4 bases from J, leaving 12 bases between. From germline, CDR1 is MNHNY and CDR2 SVGAGI (reference sequence). The CDR3: CASSLVLSYGYTF. CDR3 in DNA: TGTGCCAGCAGCCTCGTTCTCAGCTATGGCTACACCTTC.

The V call is TRBV28, the J call TRBJ1-2, with D maybe TRBD1 (5 bases). The V gene's germline CDR1 is MDHEN and CDR2 SYDVKM. V was shortened by 8 bases and J by 7 bases, with 14 bases between the two germline ends. CDR3 length: 12 residues. The chain's CDR3 is CASEMGESGYTF. The CDR3 bases are TGTGCCAGCGAGATGGGGGAGTCTGGCTACACCTTC.

This sequence joins TRBV6-5 and TRBJ2-1, with unresolved D. V was shortened by 6 bases and J by 0 bases, with 9 bases between the two germline ends. The CDR3 runs 14 residues. From germline, CDR1 is MNHEY and CDR2 SVGAGI. This chain's CDR3 is CASRPRSSYNEQFF. CDR3 nucleotides: TGTGCCAGCAGACCAAGAAGCTCCTACAATGAGCAGTTCTTC.

This clone was detected many times. The chain carries TRBV20-1 and TRBJ1-1; D uncertain. V was trimmed by 6 bases and J by 8 bases, leaving 13 bases between them. The CDR3 is 11 amino acids. CDR1 and CDR2 from the germline V gene are DFQATT and SNEGSKA (reference sequence). CDR3 in amino acids: CSARIQREAFF. DNA of the CDR3: TGCAGTGCAAGAATACAGCGGGAAGCTTTCTTT.

The chain combines TRBV9 with TRBJ2-2, with TRBD1 matching over 10 bases. V lost 3 bases to trimming and J lost 3 bases; unmatched junction nucleotides: 5. CDR1 and CDR2 from the germline V gene are SGDLS and YYNGEE. The CDR3 has 16 amino acids. This chain's CDR3 is CASSAPGTGDTGELFF. Here the CDR3 DNA reads TGTGCCAGCAGCGCCCCCGGGACAGGGGACACCGGGGAGCTGTTTTTT. Full variable domain (rest looked up from reference TRBV9 and TRBJ2-2): DSGVTQTPKHLITATGQRVTLRCSPRSGDLSVYWYQQSLDQGLQFLIQYYNGEERAKGNILERFSAQQFPDLHSELNLSSLELGDSALYFCASSAPGTGDTGELFFGEGSRLTVL.

The V gene is TRBV2, the J gene TRBJ1-2; D is ambiguous. This CDR3 is 13 amino acids long. The germline V gene has CDR1 SNHLY and CDR2 FYNNEI. Trimming removed 6 bases from V and 8 bases from J, with 16 bases in between. The CDR3 protein is CASSDTRSEGYTF. DNA for the CDR3: TGTGCCAGCAGCGATACAAGGAGTGAGGGCTACACCTTC.

The chain uses TRBV6-1 and TRBJ2-3, with D perhaps matching TRBD1 (5 bases). V lost 6 bases, J lost 6 bases, and 13 bases lay in between. The CDR3 has 13 residues. Germline V CDR1 and CDR2: MNHNS, SASEGT. The CDR3 here is CASRTDPSDTQYF. Written as DNA, the CDR3 is TGTGCCAGCAGGACAGATCCCTCGGATACGCAGTATTTT.

V is TRBV10-3 and J is TRBJ1-1; no firm D call. V was cut by 7 bases and J by 4 bases, with 13 bases left in between. The CDR3 extends over 13 amino acids. Germline values: CDR1 ENHRY, CDR2 SYGVKD. The CDR3 DNA sequence: TGTGCCATCAATGGGCAGGAGGGCACTGAAGCTTTCTTT. Translation gives CAINGQEGTEAFF.

This sequence joins TRBV7-3 and TRBJ2-2; the D gene is possibly TRBD2 (6 bases). The V end was cut by 5 bases, the J end by 4 bases, with 17 bases between. Germline V gene sequence: CDR1 SGHTA, CDR2 FQGTGA. This CDR3 region has 16 residues. The CDR3, as DNA: TGTGCCAGCAGCAGTCGAGCGGGCCGGAGCACCGGGGAGCTGTTTTTT. It encodes CASSSRAGRSTGELFF.

The chain joins TRBV29-1 to TRBJ2-3, with TRBD2 matching over 9 bases. CDR3 length: 15 residues. J lost 0 bases, V lost 3 bases, and 4 bases had no gene match. Per the germline V gene, CDR1 is SQVTM and CDR2 is ANQGSEA. For the CDR3, the DNA is TGCAGCGTTGAGACTAGCGGATTTAGCACAGATACGCAGTATTTT. Residues: CSVETSGFSTDTQYF.

The J gene is TRBJ1-4, the V gene TRBV30; D is unresolved. Germline CDR1 reads GTSNPN; CDR2 reads SVGIG (reference sequence). V was trimmed by 0 bases and J by 6 bases, leaving 11 bases between them. The CDR3 is 14 residues long. The CDR3 bases are TGTGCCTGGAGTGTACGGGGTGGAGATGAAAAACTGTTTTTT. This gives the protein CAWSVRGGDEKLFF. Together with reference TRBV30 and TRBJ1-4, the CDR3 gives the full variable domain: SQTIHQWPATLVQPVGSPLSLECTVEGTSNPNLYWYRQAAGRGLQLLFYSVGIGQISSEVPQNLSASRPQDRQFILSSKKLLLSDSGFYLCAWSVRGGDEKLFFGSGTQLSVL.

This sequence joins TRBV5-1 and TRBJ1-6, with 7 positions matching TRBD1. The length of the CDR3 is 15 residues. Trimming cost V 0 bases and J 7 bases; bases outside gene matches: 4. Germline assignment: CDR1 SGHRS and CDR2 YFSETQ. CDR3 loop: CASSLGQGDNSPLHF. The CDR3 region has the DNA TGCGCCAGCAGCTTGGGACAGGGAGACAATTCACCCCTCCACTTT.

This chain joins TRBV7-9 and TRBJ2-7; 7 bases are shared with TRBD2. Per germline, CDR1 SEHNR and CDR2 FQNEAQ (reference sequence). Trimming removed 8 bases from V and 6 bases from J; junction bases left unmatched: 10. This CDR3 is built from 13 residues. CDR3 DNA: TGTGCCAGCCTTGGACTAGGCAGGATCGAGCAGTACTTC. It specifies CASLGLGRIEQYF.